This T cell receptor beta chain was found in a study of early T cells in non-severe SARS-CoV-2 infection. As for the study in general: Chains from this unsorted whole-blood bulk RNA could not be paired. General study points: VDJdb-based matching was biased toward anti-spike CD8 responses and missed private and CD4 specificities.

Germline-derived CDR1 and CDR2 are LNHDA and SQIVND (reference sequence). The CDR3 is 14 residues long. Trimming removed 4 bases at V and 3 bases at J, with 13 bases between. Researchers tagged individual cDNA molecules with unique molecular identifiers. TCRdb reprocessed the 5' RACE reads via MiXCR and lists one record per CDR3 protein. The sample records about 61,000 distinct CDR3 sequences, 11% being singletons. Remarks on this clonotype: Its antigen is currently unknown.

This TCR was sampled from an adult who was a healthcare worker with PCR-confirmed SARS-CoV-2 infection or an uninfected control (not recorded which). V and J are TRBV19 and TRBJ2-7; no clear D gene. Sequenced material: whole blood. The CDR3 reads CASSTTSRNYEQYF. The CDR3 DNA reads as TGTGCCAGTAGTACCACCTCACGAAACTACGAGCAGTACTTC.